A selection of T cell receptor beta chains follows, all from one sample in a study of response to subunit inactivated influenza vaccine. TCRdb recomputed calls from the RT-PCR reads with MiXCR, one row per CDR3 protein. The sample consists of around 530,000 distinct CDR3 sequences, around 11% of them appearing once. Here the sequenced sample was PBMCs from blood, taken on the day of vaccination. These receptors originate from a man aged 50 to 59 who received an inactivated influenza vaccine. CDR3s include the opening cysteine and the closing phenylalanine or tryptophan. Each record gives: V gene, D gene, J gene, clone size, CDR3 protein, CDR3 DNA. A D gene is named only where the DNA matches it firmly. The size of a clone is reported for some rows only, either as once, few or many, or as a class for expanded clones.

>TRBV29-1|-|TRBJ2-2|-
CSVEEDSRGELFF
TGCAGCGTTGAAGAAGACAGCCGCGGGGAGCTGTTTTTT
>TRBV29-1|TRBD1|TRBJ2-7|many
CSVTGDRAKTLDEQYF
TGCAGCGTGACGGGGGACAGGGCAAAAACTCTGGACGAGCAGTACTTC
>TRBV20-1|TRBD1|TRBJ1-2|-
CSAEQQGAYGYTF
TGCAGTGCCGAACAACAGGGGGCATACGGCTACACCTTC
>TRBV6-2/TRBV6-3|TRBD1|TRBJ2-7|-
CASSYDWGQPSLYEQYF
TGTGCCAGCAGTTACGATTGGGGACAGCCCTCCCTATACGAGCAGTACTTC
>TRBV27|-|TRBJ2-7|many
CARRGNAAYEQYF
TGTGCCAGGAGGGGAAACGCGGCCTACGAGCAGTACTTC
>TRBV10-3|-|TRBJ1-1|-
CAISDPSTEAFF
TGTGCCATCAGTGACCCGAGCACTGAAGCTTTCTTT
>TRBV30|-|TRBJ2-1|-
CAWSPASEQFF
TGTGCCTGGAGTCCAGCATCTGAGCAGTTCTTC
>TRBV29-1|-|TRBJ2-7|-
CSVEDLAGTYEQYF
TGCAGCGTTGAAGATCTGGCGGGGACCTACGAGCAGTACTTC
>TRBV29-1|TRBD2|TRBJ2-7|few
CSVAGGHYEQYF
TGCAGCGTAGCGGGGGGGCACTACGAGCAGTACTTC
>TRBV6-5|-|TRBJ2-1|-
CASSYAIYNEQFF
TGTGCCAGCAGTTACGCTATCTACAATGAGCAGTTCTTC
>TRBV7-2|-|TRBJ2-1|few
CASSSPLLRHNEQFF
TGTGCCAGCAGCTCGCCTCTCTTGCGGCACAATGAGCAGTTCTTC
>TRBV11-2|-|TRBJ2-5|-
CASSPRRASMWETQYF
TGTGCCAGCAGCCCTCGGCGGGCCTCAATGTGGGAGACCCAGTACTTC
>TRBV27|-|TRBJ2-2|few
CASSLSSAGTGELFF
TGTGCCAGCAGTTTAAGTAGCGCGGGCACCGGGGAGCTGTTTTTT
>TRBV9|TRBD2|TRBJ2-3|-
CASSVAGLADQDTQYF
TGTGCCAGCAGCGTAGCTGGTCTAGCGGATCAAGATACGCAGTATTTT
>TRBV10-3|-|TRBJ1-4|few
CAISDRSDEKLFF
TGTGCCATCAGTGACAGGTCTGACGAAAAACTGTTTTTT
>TRBV20-1|-|TRBJ2-4|many
CSTKEGAKNIQYF
TGCAGTACTAAGGAGGGAGCCAAAAACATTCAGTACTTC